Listed below are T cell receptor beta chains from one sample, sequenced in a study of metastatic and nonmetastatic thyroid tumors. MiXCR reprocessed the PCR reads for TCRdb. The sample lists 15,000 to 17,000 clones; roughly 21% were seen once. Input material: tumor tissue. These receptors were taken from a female donor with papillary thyroid cancer or a benign thyroid nodule (not recorded which). Some clones in this sample may be carry-over from other donors' samples. The CDR3 runs from the conserved cysteine through the conserved F or W. A D gene is named only where the DNA matches it firmly. Some rows mark clone size as missing; the rest say once, few, many or name a class of expanded clone.

TRBV7-8	many	TRBJ2-2	-	TGTGCCAGCAGCCACGGGGTAGCGCGAGAGCGGGACACCGGGGAGCTGTTTTTT	CASSHGVARERDTGELFF
TRBV6-2/TRBV6-3	-	TRBJ2-7	-	TGTGCCAGCAGTTCTCATACCAACTACGAGCAGTACTTC	CASSSHTNYEQYF
TRBV6-5	many	TRBJ1-2	-	TGTGCCAGCAGTTACTCCTTCGGCGGAGATGGCTACACCTTC	CASSYSFGGDGYTF
TRBV11-3	many	TRBJ2-3	TRBD2	TGTGCCAGCAGCTTTTTGTTGGGACTAGGCACAGATACGCAGTATTTT	CASSFLLGLGTDTQYF
TRBV5-1	many	TRBJ2-1	-	TGCGCCAGCAGGTATGAGGGCTCTATCTCCTACAATGAGCAGTTCTTC	CASRYEGSISYNEQFF
TRBV2	-	TRBJ2-3	TRBD2	TGTGCCAGCAGCAATCGGGGGGGGACAGATACGCAGTATTTT	CASSNRGGTDTQYF
TRBV7-2	many	TRBJ2-7	TRBD1	TGTGCCAGCAGCTTAACGGGGGGAGGGACAGGGGTTAGCGAGCAGTACTTC	CASSLTGGGTGVSEQYF
TRBV18	few	TRBJ2-3	-	TGTGCCAACTCAACGGCCACTGATTTGTCAGATACGCAGTATTTT	CANSTATDLSDTQYF
TRBV6-1	few	TRBJ2-5	-	TGTGCCAGCGGGACTGAGACCCAGTACTTC	CASGTETQYF
TRBV5-1	many	TRBJ2-3	-	TGCGCCAGCAGCTCGCGGAGGGGCGATACGCAGTATTTT	CASSSRRGDTQYF
TRBV11-2	medium-sized	TRBJ2-2	-	TGTGCCAGCAGCCAGGGACCGCTCACCGGGGAGCTGTTTTTT	CASSQGPLTGELFF
TRBV20-1	many	TRBJ2-1	-	TGCAGTGCTAGAGCACCGGGTCGGGTCTATGAGCAGTTCTTC	CSARAPGRVYEQFF
TRBV20-1	once	TRBJ1-6	-	TGCAGTGCTAGATCAGGGGACTCACCCCTCCACTTT	CSARSGDSPLHF
TRBV12-3/TRBV12-4	many	TRBJ2-1	-	TGTGCCAGCAGTTTGTTACTCTACAATGAGCAGTTCTTC	CASSLLLYNEQFF
TRBV18	-	TRBJ2-3	TRBD1	TGTGCCAGCTCACCACCGACAGGGGGCCGGGATACGCAGTATTTT	CASSPPTGGRDTQYF
TRBV4-1	medium-sized	TRBJ2-7	TRBD2	TGCGCCAGCAGCCAAGACTCCGGGACTAGCGGCTACGAGCAGTACTTC	CASSQDSGTSGYEQYF
TRBV3-1	medium-sized	TRBJ1-1	-	TGTGCCAGCAGCCAAGGATGGGGTGGGAACACTGAAGCTTTCTTT	CASSQGWGGNTEAFF
TRBV19	-	TRBJ2-5	TRBD1	TGTGCCAGTAGCCCCGGGACAGGGGGCGAGACCCAGTACTTC	CASSPGTGGETQYF
TRBV15	medium-sized	TRBJ1-1	TRBD1	TGTGCCACCAGACCCTCAGGGGGTTACACTGAAGCTTTCTTT	CATRPSGGYTEAFF
TRBV29-1	many	TRBJ2-5	TRBD2	TGCAGCGCCGTGACTAGCGGGAAGGAGACCCAGTACTTC	CSAVTSGKETQYF
TRBV19	-	TRBJ1-5	-	TGTGCCAGTAGCTGGGGGGGACAAGGGAATCAGCCCCAGCATTTT	CASSWGGQGNQPQHF
TRBV6-2/TRBV6-3	-	TRBJ2-7	-	TGTGCCAGCAGTTACCAAAATTTTAAGGGAATCCTCGGCTACGAGCAGTACTTC	CASSYQNFKGILGYEQYF
TRBV24-1	many	TRBJ1-2	-	TGTGCCACCAGTGATTGGTCTGGAGGGGGCTACACCTTC	CATSDWSGGGYTF
TRBV14	-	TRBJ1-1	-	TGTGCCAGCAACCAATGGCAGAACACTGAAGCTTTCTTT	CASNQWQNTEAFF
TRBV7-9	medium-sized	TRBJ1-6	TRBD1	TGTGCCAGCAGCTTGAGGGACAGGCGCGCCTATAATTCACCCCTCCACTTT	CASSLRDRRAYNSPLHF
TRBV5-4	medium-sized	TRBJ1-2	-	TGTGCCAGCAGCCCAGGTGAGGTCACCTCCTATGGCTACACCTTC	CASSPGEVTSYGYTF
TRBV28	many	TRBJ2-3	TRBD1	TGTGCCAGCAGTTTAGCCGGGACAGGGGGCACAGATACGCAGTATTTT	CASSLAGTGGTDTQYF
TRBV27	many	TRBJ2-1	TRBD2	TGTGCCAGCAGTTTCAGCGGGAGATTCGTTTATGAGCAGTTCTTC	CASSFSGRFVYEQFF
TRBV20-1	-	TRBJ1-5	TRBD1	TGCAGTGCTCAATTTAATCCACAGGGGGCCGGTCAGCCCCAGCATTTT	CSAQFNPQGAGQPQHF
TRBV9	-	TRBJ2-5	TRBD2	TGTGCCAGCAGCGCAACTAGCGGGGCCCAAGAGACCCAGTACTTC	CASSATSGAQETQYF
TRBV7-2	many	TRBJ2-1	TRBD2	TGTGCCAGCAGCTACGCACTAGCGGGATCCTACAATGAGCAGTTCTTC	CASSYALAGSYNEQFF
TRBV29-1	many	TRBJ2-7	-	TGCAGCGTTGAACGAGAACTTAGCTCCTACGAGCAGTACTTC	CSVERELSSYEQYF
TRBV11-1	medium-sized	TRBJ2-2	-	TGTGCCAGCAGCTTAAGCTCGTCGAGGTACACCGGGGAGCTGTTTTTT	CASSLSSSRYTGELFF
TRBV7-2	few	TRBJ1-1	-	TGTGCCAGCAGCTCACTGGACAGACATGAAGCTTTCTTT	CASSSLDRHEAFF
TRBV11-1	many	TRBJ2-2	TRBD2	TGTGCCAGCAGCTCGTTGGCGGGAGACCCGAACACCGGGGAGCTGTTTTTT	CASSSLAGDPNTGELFF
TRBV27	-	TRBJ1-1	-	TGTGACAGCAGTCTCAGGGGCCACACTGCGACTGACACTGAAGCTTTCTTT	CDSSLRGHTATDTEAFF
TRBV19	many	TRBJ2-4	-	TGTGCCAGTAGTATAGTACCCCTGACAGGTCCCACCCTCTACAAAAACATTCAGTACTTC	CASSIVPLTGPTLYKNIQYF
TRBV6-1	few	TRBJ1-5	-	TGTGCCAGCGGCGGGGGGAGTTATCAGCCCCAGCATTTT	CASGGGSYQPQHF
TRBV19	-	TRBJ1-4	TRBD1	TGTGCCAGTAGTTCACAAGGGGGCTTTAGTGAAAAACTGTTTTTT	CASSSQGGFSEKLFF
TRBV6-4	medium-sized	TRBJ2-2	-	TGTGCCAGCAGTGACTCTGACACCGGGGAGCTGTTTTTT	CASSDSDTGELFF
TRBV6-1	many	TRBJ1-2	TRBD1	TGTGCCAGCAGTGAAGGGACAGGGGGCTACTATGGCTACACCTTC	CASSEGTGGYYGYTF
TRBV30	medium-sized	TRBJ1-4	-	TGTGCCTGGAACTCCCCGGGGTTGAGGGAAAAACTGTTTTTT	CAWNSPGLREKLFF
TRBV6-1	-	TRBJ2-1	TRBD2	TGTGCCAGCAGCACATTTCTGGCGGGAGTGGACAATGAGCAGTTCTTC	CASSTFLAGVDNEQFF
TRBV6-1	few	TRBJ2-7	-	TGTGCCAGCAGTAAATCAGTGTCCTACGAGCAGTACTTC	CASSKSVSYEQYF
TRBV9	medium-sized	TRBJ2-7	TRBD2	TGTGCCAGCAGCCCCTCTGGACTAGCGATCTACGAGCAGTACTTC	CASSPSGLAIYEQYF
TRBV6-4	many	TRBJ2-3	TRBD1	TGTGCCAGCAGTGACGGACAGGGGGCAGATACGCAGTATTTT	CASSDGQGADTQYF
TRBV4-1	-	TRBJ1-1	-	TGCGCCAGCAGCCACCGGACGGAGAACACTGAAGCTTTCTTT	CASSHRTENTEAFF
TRBV4-2	large	TRBJ2-6	TRBD2	TGTGCCAGCAGCCCGACTAGCAGCTCTGGGGCCAACGTCCTGACTTTC	CASSPTSSSGANVLTF